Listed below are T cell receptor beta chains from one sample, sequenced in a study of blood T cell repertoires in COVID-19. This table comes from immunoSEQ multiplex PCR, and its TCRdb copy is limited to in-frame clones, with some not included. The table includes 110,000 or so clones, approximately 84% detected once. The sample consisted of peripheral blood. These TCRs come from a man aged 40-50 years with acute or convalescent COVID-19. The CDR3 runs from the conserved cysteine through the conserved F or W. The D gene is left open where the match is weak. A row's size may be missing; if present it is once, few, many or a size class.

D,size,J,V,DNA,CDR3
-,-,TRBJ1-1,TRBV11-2,TGTGCCAGCAGCCCCTGGGCCACTGAAGCTTTCTTT,CASSPWATEAFF
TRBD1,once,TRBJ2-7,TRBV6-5,TGTGCCAGCAACCGGGGGACAGGGCGCGGGTACGAGCAGTACTTC,CASNRGTGRGYEQYF
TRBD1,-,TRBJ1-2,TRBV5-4,TGTGCCAGCAGCCTAGGGACAGGGTCAGGCTACACCTTC,CASSLGTGSGYTF
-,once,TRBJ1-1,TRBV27,TGTGCCAGCAGTTTAAGACTTTTGGCCGGACAGCAGGGTATAAACACTGAAGCTTTCTTT,CASSLRLLAGQQGINTEAFF
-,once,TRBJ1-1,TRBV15,TGTGCCACCAGCAGAGAGGGGGGGCTATTTGAAGCTTTCTTT,CATSREGGLFEAFF
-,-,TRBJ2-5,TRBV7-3,TGTGCCAGCCGCCCCAGACAAGAGACCCAGTACTTC,CASRPRQETQYF
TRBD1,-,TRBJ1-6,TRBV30,TGTGCCTGGAGTGCACCGACAGGGCGTAATTCACCCCTCCACTTT,CAWSAPTGRNSPLHF
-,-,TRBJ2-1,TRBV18,TGTGCCAGCTCACCAGGGGGGGGCGTTGTGAGTGAGCAGTTCTTC,CASSPGGGVVSEQFF
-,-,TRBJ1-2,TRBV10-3,TGTGCCACTCTCGCCGTCCTGGGGCTCAACTATGGCTACACCTTC,CATLAVLGLNYGYTF
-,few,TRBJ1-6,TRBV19,TGTGCCAGTAGTATGGGAGAAAACCATAATTCACCCCTCCACTTT,CASSMGENHNSPLHF
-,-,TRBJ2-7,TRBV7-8,TGTGCCAGCAGCCCAGACTACGAGCAGTACTTC,CASSPDYEQYF
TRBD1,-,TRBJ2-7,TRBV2,TGTGCCAGCGGGACAGACTACGAGCAGTACTTC,CASGTDYEQYF
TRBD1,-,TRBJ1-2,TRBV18,TGTGCCAGCTCACTAGGACAGGGCCGCAACTATGGCTACACCTTC,CASSLGQGRNYGYTF
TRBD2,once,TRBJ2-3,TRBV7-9,TGTGCCAGCAGCGGTTCGACTAGCGGGGGGAGGACAGATACGCAGTATTTT,CASSGSTSGGRTDTQYF
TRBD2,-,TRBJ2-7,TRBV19,TGTGCCAGTAGTATTTTCGGGGGGACCGGAGGTTACGAGCAGTACTTC,CASSIFGGTGGYEQYF
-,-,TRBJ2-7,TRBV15,TGTGCCACCAGCAGAGTCCATGACAGCTCCTACGAGCAGTACTTC,CATSRVHDSSYEQYF
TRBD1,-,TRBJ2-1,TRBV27,TGTGCCAGCAGAACGGACAGGGGCGAGTACAATGAGCAGTTCTTC,CASRTDRGEYNEQFF
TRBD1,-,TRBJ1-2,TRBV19,TGTGCCAGTAGTATATGGGGACAGAACTATGGCTACACCTTC,CASSIWGQNYGYTF
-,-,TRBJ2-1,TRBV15,TGTGCCACCAGCAGAGATATCCTCGTGCTAGATGAGCAGTTCTTC,CATSRDILVLDEQFF
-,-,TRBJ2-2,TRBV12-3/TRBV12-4,TGTGCCAGCAGTTGGGGGGCCGGGGAGCTGTTTTTT,CASSWGAGELFF
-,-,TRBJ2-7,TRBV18,TGTGCCAGCTCACCAGCGGGGCAATACGAGCAGTACTTC,CASSPAGQYEQYF
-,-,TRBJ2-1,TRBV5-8,TGTGCCAGCAGCCTAGGGGGACGGGACAATGAGCAGTTCTTC,CASSLGGRDNEQFF
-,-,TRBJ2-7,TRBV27,TGTGCCAGCAGTTCGGTCTTACGGGCCTACGAGCAGTACTTC,CASSSVLRAYEQYF
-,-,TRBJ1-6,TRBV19,TGTGCCAGTAGCAGAGACTGGAATTCACCCCTCCACTTT,CASSRDWNSPLHF
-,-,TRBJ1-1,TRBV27,TGTGCCAGCTTCAATCGGGGTGAAGCTTTCTTT,CASFNRGEAFF
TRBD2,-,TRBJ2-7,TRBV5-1,TGCGCCAGCAGCTCTCGTCTAGCGGGGAGCGAGCAGTACTTC,CASSSRLAGSEQYF
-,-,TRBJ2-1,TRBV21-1,TGTGCCAGCAACCACAGGGAACGATCGCAGTTCTTC,CASNHRERSQFF
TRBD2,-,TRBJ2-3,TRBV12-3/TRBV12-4,TGTGCCAGCAGCCTAGACGGGAGGGATACGCAGTATTTT,CASSLDGRDTQYF
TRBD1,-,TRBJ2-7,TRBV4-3,TGCGCCAGCAGCCAACAGCCGGGACAGGGGGACTACGAGCAGTACTTC,CASSQQPGQGDYEQYF
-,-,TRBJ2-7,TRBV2,TGTGCCAGCAGTGAAGCGCTCGGAGAACGGCAGTACTTC,CASSEALGERQYF
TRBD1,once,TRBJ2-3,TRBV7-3,TGTGCCAGCAGCTTCCGGGACAGAGGGGATACGCAGTATTTT,CASSFRDRGDTQYF
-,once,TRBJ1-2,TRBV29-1,TGCAGCGTTGTGGAGGGAACCTATGGCTACACCTTC,CSVVEGTYGYTF
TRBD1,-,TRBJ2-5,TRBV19,TGTGCCAGTAGCCAGACAGGGAACATAGAGACCCAGTACTTC,CASSQTGNIETQYF
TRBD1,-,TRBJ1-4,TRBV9,TGTGCCAGCAGCGCCCTAGGGGACAGGGGGGGAAAACTGTTTTTT,CASSALGDRGGKLFF
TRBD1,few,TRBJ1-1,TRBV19,TGTGCCAGTAGTCGGGGAGGACAGGGAAACACTGAAGCTTTCTTT,CASSRGGQGNTEAFF
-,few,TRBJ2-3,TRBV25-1,TGTGCCAGCAGTGAGGCAGGGAGCACAGATACGCAGTATTTT,CASSEAGSTDTQYF
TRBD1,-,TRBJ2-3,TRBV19,TGTGCCAGTAGTTCAGGACAGGGCTCCTACGATACGCAGTATTTT,CASSSGQGSYDTQYF
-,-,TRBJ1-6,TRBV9,TGTGCCAGCAGCGTAGGCAGGGTTGTCTCACCCCTCCACTTT,CASSVGRVVSPLHF
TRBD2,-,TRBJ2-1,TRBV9,TGTGCCAGCAGCGTCGGGGCGGGGGTCTCCTACAATGAGCAGTTCTTC,CASSVGAGVSYNEQFF
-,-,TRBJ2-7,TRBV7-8,TGTGCCAGCAGCTTAGCTCTGGGGGCGGGCTACGAGCAGTACTTC,CASSLALGAGYEQYF
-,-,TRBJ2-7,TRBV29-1,TGCAGCGTTGAAGCAGGGGACGGCTCCTACGAGCAGTACTTC,CSVEAGDGSYEQYF
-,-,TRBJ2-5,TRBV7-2,TGTGCCAGCAGCATACGACTACAAGAGACCCAGTACTTC,CASSIRLQETQYF
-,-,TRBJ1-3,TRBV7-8,TGTGCCAGCAGCTTAATGCGGGGAAACACCATATATTTT,CASSLMRGNTIYF
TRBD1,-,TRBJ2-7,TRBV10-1,TGCGCCAGCAGTTCTGGGGGACAGCAACACTTC,CASSSGGQQHF
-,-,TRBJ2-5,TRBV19,TGTGCCAGTTCGGGACTCACCGGGGAGACCCAGTACTTC,CASSGLTGETQYF
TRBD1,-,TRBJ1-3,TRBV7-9,TGTGCCAGCAGCTATTACAGGGGGACTGGAAACACCATATATTTT,CASSYYRGTGNTIYF
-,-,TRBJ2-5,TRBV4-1,TGCGCCAGCAGCTCTCTAGGAGGGGGGGTACAAGAGACCCAGTACTTC,CASSSLGGGVQETQYF
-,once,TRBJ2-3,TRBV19,TGTGCCAGTAGTATTTCGTCGGAGAATACGCAGTATTTT,CASSISSENTQYF
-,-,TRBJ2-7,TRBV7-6,TGTGCCAGCAGCTTAGGGTTCCAGGGGCCCCGATACCCGCTGCAGTACTTC,CASSLGFQGPRYPLQYF
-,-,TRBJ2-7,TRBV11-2,TGTGCCAGCAGTTCATGGGGGCCCGAGCAGTACTTC,CASSSWGPEQYF
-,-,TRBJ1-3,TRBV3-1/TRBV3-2,TGTGCCAGCAGCCACGAATATACAGGCTCTGGAAACACCATATATTTT,CASSHEYTGSGNTIYF
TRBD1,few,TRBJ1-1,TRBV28,TGTGCCAGCAGTCTACAGGGGTTCTCTGAAGCTTTCTTT,CASSLQGFSEAFF
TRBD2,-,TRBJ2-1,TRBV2,TGTGCCAGCGGTAGCGGGGGGGCCAGAGATGAGCAGTTCTTC,CASGSGGARDEQFF
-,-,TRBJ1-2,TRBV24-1,TGTGCCACCAGTGATCCCTTCCAGGGTATCAATGGCTACACCTTC,CATSDPFQGINGYTF
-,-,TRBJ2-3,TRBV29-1,TGCAGCGTTGAGTCTAGCTCACGCTATACGCAGTATTTT,CSVESSSRYTQYF
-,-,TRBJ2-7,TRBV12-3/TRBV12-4,TGTGCCAGCAGTCAAAGGGGCTCCTACGAGCAGTACTTC,CASSQRGSYEQYF
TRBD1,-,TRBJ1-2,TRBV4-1,TGCGCCAGCAGCCAAGAACAGGGGGTTTTCGGTGGCTACACCTTC,CASSQEQGVFGGYTF
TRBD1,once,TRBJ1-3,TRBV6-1,TGTGCCAGCAGTGTGGGGTGGGGACAGGGGCATGGAAACACCATATATTTT,CASSVGWGQGHGNTIYF
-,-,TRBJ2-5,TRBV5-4,TGTGCCAGCAGCCAAGGAGCCCAAGAGACCCAGTACTTC,CASSQGAQETQYF